This TCR beta chain emerged from a study of CXCR3-negative and CXCR3-positive naive CD8 T cells. Through 5' RACE with UMI labels, the TRB cDNA libraries were prepared. From its re-call of the 5' RACE reads, TCRdb lists each CDR3 protein once, without DNA. This table holds several thousand distinct CDR3 sequences. This clonotype is identified as medium-sized from frequency. From germline, CDR1 is LGHDT and CDR2 YNNKEL (reference sequence). This CDR3 is 13 amino acids long. The J gene is TRBJ2-7, the V gene TRBV3-1; as DNA is missing, the TRBD1 call by TCRdb cannot be tested. Sequenced sample: naive CXCR3- CD8+ T cells from blood. The subset is: CD45RO-CCR7+CD27+CD95- naive CD8+ T cells lacking CXCR3 (TNR3-). This clonotype was obtained from a human donor in good health. Some clones in this sample may be carry-over from other donors' samples. The CDR3 is CASSLQGRDEQYF.